Detailed here is one TCR beta chain. As originally analysed: Counts of nucleated cells, estimated from reference gene primer amplification, were obtained. Profiling relied on immunoSEQ multiplex PCR, and the TCRdb table lists in-frame clones only, not all of them. V and J calls and clone size are given by that table; D and trimming were obtained from the DNA. The sample lists over 100,000 clones; 90% to 95% were seen once. Trimming removed 4 bases from V and 3 bases from J; junction bases left unmatched: 5. The CDR3 totals 16 residues. Germline V CDR1 and CDR2: LGHDT, YNNKEL (reference sequence). This specimen belongs to a study of blood T cell repertoires in COVID-19. Study overall: Material from acute and convalescent COVID-19 was sourced from the United States, Italy and Spain.

The sample comprised peripheral blood. The clonotype comes from a human donor in a cohort sampled during active COVID-19. The V call is TRBV3-1 (or the pseudogene TRBV3-2), the J call TRBJ2-3; 12 bases match TRBD2. Written as DNA, the CDR3 is TGTGCCAGCAGCCCCCACGGGACTAGCGGGACAGATACGCAGTATTTT. This codes for CASSPHGTSGTDTQYF.